Following are 21 T cell receptor beta chains from one sample sequenced in a study of blood T cell repertoires in COVID-19. Some clones are missing from TCRdb's copy, which holds only in-frame ones; the method was immunoSEQ multiplex PCR. The profile shows around 360,000 clones, 87% of them singletons. The sequencing input was PBMCs or T cells enriched from blood (not recorded which). These receptor sequences come from a man aged 40-49 years in a cohort exposed to, infected with or recovered from COVID-19 (not recorded which).

The chain employs TRBV18 and TRBJ1-5; D unresolved. V lost 2 bases and J 5 bases, leaving 13 bases between the germline ends. This CDR3 has 15 residues. In germline, CDR1 is KGHSH, CDR2 LQKENI. CDR3 sequence: CASSPYHDGDQPQHF. The CDR3 nucleotides are TGTGCCAGCTCACCATACCATGACGGAGATCAGCCCCAGCATTTT.

This rearrangement joins TRBV6-1 to TRBJ1-6, with a possible D match to TRBD1 (5 bases). V lost 1 base to trimming and J lost 11 bases, with 9 bases between them. The CDR3 runs to 13 residues. CDR1 is MNHNS, CDR2 SASEGT, per germline. CDR3 nucleotide sequence: TGTGCCAGCAGTGAAGACAGGCCCACACCCCTCCACTTT. It specifies CASSEDRPTPLHF.

This rearrangement joins TRBV9 to TRBJ1-2; D is uncertain. The CDR3 sequence is 15 residues long. V was pared by 0 bases and J by 2 bases, with 11 bases between. Germline CDR1 is SGDLS and CDR2 is YYNGEE. CDR3 protein: CASSVGSRQNYGYTF. The CDR3 bases are TGTGCCAGCAGCGTAGGGAGTCGGCAGAACTATGGCTACACCTTC.

The gene calls are TRBV5-5 and TRBJ2-7; 10 bases line up with TRBD1. V gave up 5 bases and J gave up 4 bases; unmatched junction bases: 9. CDR3 length equals 15 residues. The germline V gene has CDR1 SGHKS and CDR2 YYEKEE (reference sequence). The CDR3 DNA is TGTGCCAGCAGACCCGGGACAGGGGTGTTGTACGAGCAGTACTTC. Its translation: CASRPGTGVLYEQYF.

This clone was recorded only once. The rearrangement links TRBV19 to TRBJ1-2; D is ambiguous. The ends were cut back, 1 base at V and 3 bases at J, with 6 bases in the middle. Germline loops: CDR1 LNHDA, CDR2 SQIVND (reference sequence). The CDR3 sequence is 13 residues long. The CDR3 spells CASSIVLDYGYTF. The CDR3 DNA sequence: TGTGCCAGTAGTATAGTACTGGACTATGGCTACACCTTC.

The CDR3 DNA follows: TGTGCCAGCAGCTTAGACGGGTCGGGCACTGAAGCTTTCTTT. Its protein is CASSLDGSGTEAFF. This chain uses TRBV11-2 with TRBJ1-1; D is unclear. CDR1 is SGHAT and CDR2 is FQNNGV in the germline V gene. This CDR3 contains 14 residues. Between the trimmed V and J ends, which lost 0 bases and 4 bases, there was a span of 9 bases.

The chain couples TRBV24-1 to TRBJ2-3; TRBD2 matches 8 bases. Germline lookup yields CDR1 KGHDR and CDR2 SFDVKD. The CDR3 loop spans 15 amino acids. V gave up 6 bases and J gave up 5 bases; unmatched junction bases: 9. This CDR3 is CATSPSRGGKDTQYF. The CDR3 DNA reads as TGTGCCACCAGTCCAAGCCGGGGGGGGAAAGATACGCAGTATTTT.

This rearrangement joins TRBV27 to TRBJ1-1, with 7 bases fitting TRBD1. The CDR3 is 16 amino acids. The V gene end was trimmed by 10 bases and the J gene end by 0 bases; junction bases not matched to a gene: 14. Germline values: CDR1 MNHEY, CDR2 SMNVEV (reference sequence). In DNA, the CDR3 is TGTGCCACCACACCCCGGACAGGTGGGATGAACACTGAAGCTTTCTTT. It is translated as CATTPRTGGMNTEAFF.

This clone showed up just once. The V call is TRBV28, the J call TRBJ1-1; TRBD1 aligns across 7 bases. Germline values: CDR1 MDHEN, CDR2 SYDVKM. This CDR3 region has 16 residues. The V and J ends lost 5 bases and 5 bases, in that order; junction bases with no gene match: 14. The CDR3 region is CASSPERGRGGTEAFF. As DNA, the CDR3 is TGTGCCAGCAGTCCAGAGAGGGGGCGAGGTGGAACTGAAGCTTTCTTT.

The V and J genes are TRBV7-9 and TRBJ1-2; 7 bases are shared with TRBD1. V shed 3 bases, J shed 8 bases, and the junction held 9 bases outside the gene matches. CDR1 and CDR2 (germline): SEHNR, FQNEAQ (reference sequence). The CDR3 extends over 14 amino acids. CDR3 DNA sequence: TGTGCCAGCAGCTTGGTAGGGGGCGCGGAAGGCTACACCTTC. Translating it yields CASSLVGGAEGYTF.

This clone was seen once. The gene calls are TRBV11-2 and TRBJ2-1, with 13 bases lining up with TRBD2. Trimming cost V 3 bases and J 6 bases; bases outside gene matches: 8. Germline assignment: CDR1 SGHAT and CDR2 FQNNGV. The CDR3 contains 17 residues. CDR3 DNA: TGTGCCAGCAGCTTTGCTCGGACTAGCGGGAGAGTCAATGAGCAGTTCTTC. It encodes CASSFARTSGRVNEQFF. Complete variable domain (other parts from reference TRBV11-2 and TRBJ2-1): EAGVAQSPRYKIIEKRQSVAFWCNPISGHATLYWYQQILGQGPKLLIQFQNNGVVDDSQLPKDRFSAERLKGVDSTLKIQPAKLEDSAVYLCASSFARTSGRVNEQFFGPGTRLTVL.

The chain is built from TRBV30 and TRBJ1-6; D might be TRBD1 (5 bases). CDR1 and CDR2 (germline): GTSNPN, SVGIG (reference sequence). V was pared by 4 bases and J by 10 bases, with 17 bases between. This CDR3 has 14 amino acids. In DNA, the CDR3 is TGTGCCTGGACCATAGGGACTACCGGCTCACCCCTCCACTTT. It codes for CAWTIGTTGSPLHF.

This clone was counted a few times. V gene TRBV24-1 combines with J gene TRBJ1-2; 7 nucleotides agree with TRBD1. The CDR3 is 16 amino acids. Germline V gene lookup returns CDR1 KGHDR and CDR2 SFDVKD. J was trimmed by 0 bases and V by 4 bases; bases with no gene match: 7. The CDR3 DNA reads as TGTGCCACCAGTGACCCTCGACAGGGAACTAACTATGGCTACACCTTC. It yields the protein CATSDPRQGTNYGYTF.

The chain has TRBV4-2 and TRBJ2-1; TRBD2 aligns across 8 bases. The trim removed 4 bases at V and 5 bases at J, leaving 10 bases unmatched. CDR3 length: 16 residues. Germline lookup yields CDR1 LGHNA and CDR2 YNFKEQ. The CDR3 DNA reads as TGTGCCAGCAGCCGACAGCCAGGCGGGAGGAACAATGAGCAGTTCTTC. Its translation: CASSRQPGGRNNEQFF.

This clone was detected a few times. The chain carries TRBV6-5 and TRBJ1-3, with TRBD1 as a possible D gene (6 bases). Trimming stripped 7 bases from V and 0 bases from J, with 13 bases between. The CDR3 runs 15 residues. CDR1 and CDR2 from the germline V gene are MNHEY and SVGAGI. In DNA form, the CDR3 reads TGTGCCAGCAACACCGGGACACGCTCTGGAAACACCATATATTTT. This gives the protein CASNTGTRSGNTIYF.

The chain has TRBV5-1 and TRBJ2-1; 9 bases line up with TRBD2. CDR1 and CDR2 from the germline V gene are SGHRS and YFSETQ. V gave up 0 bases and J gave up 5 bases; unmatched junction bases: 12. The CDR3 loop spans 18 amino acids. CDR3 in amino acids: CASSLEPLGSGGHNEQFF. The DNA of the CDR3 is TGCGCCAGCAGCTTGGAGCCCTTGGGTAGCGGGGGCCACAATGAGCAGTTCTTC. Based on the CDR3 plus reference TRBV5-1 and TRBJ2-1, the full variable domain is KAGVTQTPRYLIKTRGQQVTLSCSPISGHRSVSWYQQTPGQGLQFLFEYFSETQRNKGNFPGRFSGRQFSNSRSEMNVSTLELGDSALYLCASSLEPLGSGGHNEQFFGPGTRLTVL.

The chain joins TRBV5-1 to TRBJ2-1; maybe TRBD2 (7 bases). Germline V gives CDR1 SGHRS, CDR2 YFSETQ. Trimming shortened V by 4 bases and J by 4 bases, and 15 bases separated the two germline ends. This CDR3 is built from 15 residues. CDR3 nucleotides: TGCGCCAGCAGCCCTAGCGCGGGGGCTTACAATGAGCAGTTCTTC. Amino acid sequence: CASSPSAGAYNEQFF.

The V and J genes are TRBV27 and TRBJ1-6; a weak D match, TRBD1 (5 bases). This CDR3 contains 12 residues. Germline CDR1 reads MNHEY; CDR2 reads SMNVEV (reference sequence). Trimming removed 3 bases from V and 14 bases from J, with 11 bases in between. In DNA, the CDR3 is TGTGCCAGCAGTTTGATCAAGGGGACCCTCCACTTT. This codes for CASSLIKGTLHF.

The J gene is TRBJ2-5, the V gene TRBV24-1, with TRBD2 matching over 14 bases. CDR3 length: 17 amino acids. Germline-derived CDR1 and CDR2 are KGHDR and SFDVKD. V shed 4 bases, J shed 6 bases, and the junction held 9 bases outside the gene matches. The CDR3, as DNA: TGTGCCACCAGTGACCGTGCCGGGACTAGCGGGAGTAAGACCCAGTACTTC. Its translation: CATSDRAGTSGSKTQYF.

In its sample, this clone was seen once. The rearrangement joins TRBV14 to TRBJ2-1; TRBD2 aligns across 8 bases. This CDR3 has 18 residues. CDR1 is SGHDN and CDR2 is FVKESK in the germline V gene. J gave up 8 bases and V 4 bases, and 19 bases lay outside the gene matches. DNA for the CDR3: TGTGCCAGCAGCCCGCAGAGGGTCGGGAGGGCTCGGGTCCATGAGCAGTTCTTC. Its protein product is CASSPQRVGRARVHEQFF. The full variable domain, with the rest looked up from reference TRBV14 and TRBJ2-1, is EAGVTQFPSHSVIEKGQTVTLRCDPISGHDNLYWYRRVMGKEIKFLLHFVKESKQDESGMPNNRFLAERTGGTYSTLKVQPAELEDSGVYFCASSPQRVGRARVHEQFFGPGTRLTVL.

The chain couples TRBV7-8 to TRBJ1-5; 10 bases are shared with TRBD1. With 0 bases clipped from V and 4 bases from J, the junction kept 6 bases outside the gene matches. In germline, CDR1 is SGHVS, CDR2 FQNEAQ. The CDR3 spans 17 residues. The CDR3 DNA is TGTGCCAGCAGCTTAGCTGCGGGACAGGGGATTAATCAGCCCCAGCATTTT. Its translation is CASSLAAGQGINQPQHF.